Listed below are T cell receptor beta chains from one sample, sequenced in a study of CD8 T cells in ankylosing spondylitis. TCRdb redid the calling of the 5' RACE reads with MiXCR, one entry per CDR3 protein. The profile shows 120,000 to 150,000 distinct CDR3 sequences, roughly 8.8% of them singletons. Sequencing input: synovial fluid, either unsorted or a sorted T cell fraction (not recorded which). All receptors come from a male donor with ankylosing spondylitis. The CDR3 runs from the conserved cysteine through the conserved F or W. The D gene is left open where the match is weak. Only some rows state a clone size, as once, few, many or a class for expanded clones.

abundance | j_gene | d_gene | v_gene | CDR3aa | CDR3nt
few | TRBJ1-1 | NA | TRBV5-1 | CASSLLPGNTEAFF | TGCGCCAGCAGCCTTCTTCCAGGGAACACTGAAGCTTTCTTT
many | TRBJ1-3 | NA | TRBV7-2 | CASSFLPMRGAGNTIYF | TGTGCCAGCAGCTTTCTCCCGATGAGAGGGGCTGGAAACACCATATATTTT
many | TRBJ1-2 | NA | TRBV20-1 | CSAGEARDHGYTF | TGCAGTGCTGGGGAGGCCCGGGACCATGGCTACACCTTC
many | TRBJ1-3 | NA | TRBV5-6 | CASSSGLVPSGNTIYF | TGTGCCAGCAGCTCAGGGCTAGTCCCTTCCGGAAACACCATATATTTT
many | TRBJ1-2 | NA | TRBV5-1 | CASSLDTGARGYGYTF | TGCGCCAGCAGCTTGGATACGGGGGCGCGTGGCTATGGCTACACCTTC
NA | TRBJ2-5 | NA | TRBV7-7 | CASSPGPLEMSQYF | TGTGCTAGCAGCCCCGGACCACTCGAGATGAGCCAGTACTTC
NA | TRBJ1-1 | TRBD1 | TRBV7-8 | CASRLGQGAWYTEAFF | TGTGCCAGCAGATTAGGACAGGGGGCCTGGTACACTGAAGCTTTCTTT
NA | TRBJ1-1 | TRBD1 | TRBV7-2 | CASSHRGSEAFF | TGTGCCAGCAGCCACAGGGGTTCGGAAGCTTTCTTT
many | TRBJ2-7 | TRBD1 | TRBV29-1 | CSVAGTGLINEQYF | TGCAGCGTTGCCGGGACAGGGTTGATCAACGAGCAGTACTTC
NA | TRBJ2-3 | NA | TRBV6-2/TRBV6-3 | CASSLVESTDTQYF | TGTGCCAGCAGTTTGGTGGAAAGCACAGATACGCAGTATTTT
many | TRBJ1-5 | NA | TRBV4-3 | CASSPSPASSNQPQHF | TGCGCCAGCAGCCCCTCACCGGCCTCTAGCAATCAGCCCCAGCATTTT
NA | TRBJ2-7 | NA | TRBV28 | CASTQGTYEQYF | TGTGCCAGCACTCAGGGAACCTACGAGCAGTACTTC
NA | TRBJ1-5 | NA | TRBV28 | CASSSPGGRQPQHF | TGTGCCAGCAGTTCCCCGGGGGGGCGGCAGCCCCAGCATTTT
NA | TRBJ1-1 | NA | TRBV25-1 | CASSDPRMLNTEAFF | TGTGCCAGCAGTGACCCGCGGATGTTGAACACTGAAGCTTTCTTT
NA | TRBJ2-7 | NA | TRBV20-1 | CSALGTEQYF | TGCAGTGCTTTGGGGACCGAGCAGTACTTC
NA | TRBJ2-2 | NA | TRBV6-6 | CAGWRDGELFF | TGTGCCGGATGGCGGGACGGGGAGCTGTTTTTT
NA | TRBJ2-7 | NA | TRBV20-1 | CSARDLGRSYEQYF | TGCAGTGCTAGAGACTTAGGACGGTCCTACGAGCAGTACTTC
few | TRBJ2-3 | NA | TRBV7-9 | CASSPLGGPDTQYF | TGTGCCAGCAGCCCCCTTGGGGGCCCAGATACGCAGTATTTT
many | TRBJ1-2 | NA | TRBV28 | CASSLLFGGYTF | TGTGCCAGCAGTTTATTGTTCGGCGGCTACACCTTC
many | TRBJ2-5 | NA | TRBV10-3 | CAISESFVDLRKTQYF | TGTGCCATCAGTGAGTCGTTCGTGGACCTCAGGAAGACCCAGTACTTC
many | TRBJ2-5 | NA | TRBV7-2 | CASSLENEETQYF | TGTGCCAGCAGCTTAGAGAATGAGGAGACCCAGTACTTC
few | TRBJ1-2 | NA | TRBV9 | CASSVDISAGDGYTF | TGTGCCAGCAGCGTAGATATTTCGGCAGGGGATGGCTACACCTTC
few | TRBJ1-1 | NA | TRBV5-1 | CASSLADMRGTEAFF | TGCGCCAGCAGCTTGGCCGACATGCGGGGCACTGAAGCTTTCTTT
many | TRBJ1-4 | NA | TRBV29-1 | CSVRLPNEKLFF | TGCAGCGTTCGGCTACCCAATGAAAAACTGTTTTTT
NA | TRBJ1-6 | NA | TRBV7-9 | CASNTEGTADSPLHF | TGTGCCAGCAACACCGAGGGGACTGCCGATTCACCCCTCCACTTT
NA | TRBJ1-3 | NA | TRBV3-1 | CASSQDLSPGNTIYF | TGTGCCAGCAGCCAAGATTTGAGTCCTGGAAACACCATATATTTT
many | TRBJ2-3 | NA | TRBV12-3/TRBV12-4 | CASSSLRGSTDTQYF | TGTGCCAGCAGTTCCCTGAGGGGTAGCACAGATACGCAGTATTTT
few | TRBJ2-3 | NA | TRBV4-3 | CASSLGTYSTDTQYF | TGCGCCAGCAGCCTGGGGACATATAGCACAGATACGCAGTATTTT
many | TRBJ1-2 | NA | TRBV7-2 | CASSLVPREVNYGYTF | TGTGCCAGCAGCTTAGTCCCCAGGGAAGTTAACTATGGCTACACCTTC
NA | TRBJ2-7 | TRBD2 | TRBV20-1 | CSAILAGRSYEQYF | TGCAGTGCCATACTAGCGGGCCGATCCTACGAGCAGTACTTC
NA | TRBJ2-1 | NA | TRBV15 | CATSLGAYNEQFF | TGTGCCACCAGTTTAGGAGCCTACAATGAGCAGTTCTTC
few | TRBJ2-1 | TRBD1 | TRBV5-1 | CASVQGGGSYNEQFF | TGCGCCAGCGTACAGGGGGGTGGCTCCTACAATGAGCAGTTCTTC
many | TRBJ2-1 | NA | TRBV20-1 | CSAISGTSYNEQFF | TGCAGTGCTATTAGCGGAACCTCCTACAATGAGCAGTTCTTC
many | TRBJ1-1 | NA | TRBV4-1 | CASSPQWNTEAFF | TGCGCCAGCAGCCCACAGTGGAACACTGAAGCTTTCTTT
many | TRBJ1-6 | TRBD1 | TRBV7-2 | CASHGTGNSPLHF | TGTGCCAGCCATGGGACAGGGAATTCACCCCTCCACTTT
many | TRBJ1-1 | NA | TRBV9 | CASSVVPQVNTEAFF | TGTGCCAGCAGCGTAGTCCCCCAGGTTAACACTGAAGCTTTCTTT
many | TRBJ2-1 | NA | TRBV20-1 | CSAIPYFSEQFF | TGCAGTGCGATACCCTACTTTAGTGAGCAGTTCTTC
many | TRBJ1-4 | TRBD1 | TRBV7-2 | CASSPQGQPNEKLFF | TGTGCCAGCAGCCCACAGGGACAGCCTAATGAAAAACTGTTTTTT
NA | TRBJ2-2 | NA | TRBV25-1 | CASSGPGRGTGELFF | TGTGCCAGCAGTGGGCCGGGCAGGGGAACCGGGGAGCTGTTTTTT
many | TRBJ2-5 | NA | TRBV6-1 | CASRLRSNQETQYF | TGTGCCAGCCGACTCAGGAGCAACCAAGAGACCCAGTACTTC
NA | TRBJ1-1 | NA | TRBV5-1 | CASSPDGDPPAFF | TGCGCCAGCAGCCCGGACGGAGATCCACCAGCTTTCTTT
NA | TRBJ2-7 | NA | TRBV28 | CASSLGARGPYYVEQYF | TGTGCCAGCAGTTTAGGCGCCCGGGGACCGTACTACGTAGAGCAGTACTTC
many | TRBJ2-7 | TRBD1 | TRBV6-2/TRBV6-3 | CATSTGNSYEQYF | TGTGCCACCTCGACAGGGAACTCCTACGAGCAGTACTTC
few | TRBJ2-3 | TRBD2 | TRBV4-3 | CASSLRLADTDTQYF | TGCGCCAGCAGCCTCAGGCTAGCGGACACAGATACGCAGTATTTT
few | TRBJ2-5 | NA | TRBV7-9 | CASSPGSKGAQYF | TGTGCCAGCAGCCCCGGGTCCAAAGGGGCCCAGTACTTC
many | TRBJ2-6 | NA | TRBV27 | CASSGDTYTGANVLTF | TGTGCCAGCAGTGGGGACACCTACACTGGGGCCAACGTCCTGACTTTC
many | TRBJ2-7 | NA | TRBV4-3 | CASSQEGDRTKQYF | TGCGCCAGCAGCCAAGAGGGGGACCGTACGAAGCAGTACTTC
many | TRBJ2-3 | NA | TRBV24-1 | CATSGPTDTQYF | TGTGCCACCAGTGGACCCACAGATACGCAGTATTTT
few | TRBJ2-1 | TRBD2 | TRBV28 | CASSERGAGYNEQFF | TGTGCCAGCAGTGAGCGGGGGGCCGGCTACAATGAGCAGTTCTTC
many | TRBJ2-3 | NA | TRBV5-1 | CASSRPTDTQYF | TGCGCCAGCAGCAGGCCCACAGATACGCAGTATTTT
many | TRBJ1-2 | NA | TRBV29-1 | CSVAKNNYGYTF | TGCAGCGTCGCCAAAAATAACTATGGCTACACCTTC
few | TRBJ1-2 | NA | TRBV27 | CASSPHRDIQSGYTF | TGTGCCAGCAGTCCGCACCGGGACATTCAAAGTGGCTACACCTTC
few | TRBJ2-1 | TRBD2 | TRBV6-2/TRBV6-3 | CASRPSGRGYNEQFF | TGTGCCAGCAGACCTAGCGGGAGAGGTTACAATGAGCAGTTCTTC
few | TRBJ1-5 | TRBD1 | TRBV7-2 | CASSSSTGGHQPQHF | TGTGCCAGCAGCTCTTCGACAGGGGGTCATCAGCCCCAGCATTTT
many | TRBJ2-3 | TRBD2 | TRBV5-1 | CASSLVMLAGADTQYF | TGCGCCAGCAGCTTGGTCATGCTAGCGGGAGCAGATACGCAGTATTTT
few | TRBJ2-7 | NA | TRBV6-5 | CASSSYRDGSYEQYF | TGTGCCAGCAGTTCGTACAGGGACGGTTCCTACGAGCAGTACTTC
NA | TRBJ1-2 | NA | TRBV7-9 | CASSLNQEAGYTF | TGTGCCAGCAGCTTAAACCAGGAGGCGGGCTACACCTTC
many | TRBJ2-1 | NA | TRBV3-1 | CASSLDNNEQFF | TGTGCCAGCAGCCTGGATAACAATGAGCAGTTCTTC
NA | TRBJ2-3 | TRBD1 | TRBV20-1 | CSATFPGQGTDTQYF | TGCAGTGCTACCTTTCCGGGACAGGGCACAGATACGCAGTATTTT
many | TRBJ1-2 | TRBD1 | TRBV14 | CASSQKKGQGHLDYGYTF | TGTGCCAGCAGCCAGAAGAAGGGACAGGGGCACCTAGACTATGGCTACACCTTC